This TCR beta chain was profiled in a study of shared clonotypes between healthy human individuals. From germline, CDR1 is SGHRS and CDR2 YFSETQ. Trimming left V 4 bases short and J 3 bases short, with 17 bases between. The CDR3 sequence is 15 residues long. Caucasian adults residing in Nashville, Tennessee made up all the donors. Per the original data handling: ImmunoSEQ sequences covered only the junction and lacked quality scores; filtering therefore differed. Measured with immunoSEQ multiplex PCR; TCRdb has only the in-frame clones, and not every one. V and J calls and clone size are as listed in that table; D and trimming were resolved from the DNA. The sample contains fewer than 3 million clones, roughly 90% of which appear only once.

This receptor was obtained from a man aged 18 to 30 in good health. Some clones in this sample may be carry-over from other donors' samples. The sample taken for sequencing was naive CD4+ T cells from PBMCs. Regarding subset: CD45RA+ positively selected. The chain has TRBV5-1 and TRBJ2-7; D is perhaps TRBD1 or TRBD2 (7 bases each). CDR3 coding DNA: TGCGCCAGCAGCGACGGGGGGACAGCAGACTACGAGCAGTACTTC. Translation: CASSDGGTADYEQYF.